This T cell receptor (beta chain) was recorded in a study of blood T cell repertoires in COVID-19. The germline V gene has CDR1 DFQATT and CDR2 SNEGSKA (reference sequence). The CDR3 sequence is 13 residues long. Between the trimmed V and J ends, which lost 3 bases and 4 bases, there was a span of 12 bases. Using immunoSEQ multiplex PCR, the repertoire was profiled, and TCRdb retains in-frame clones only, with some absent. Among some 370,000 clones, roughly 80% were seen once, and the ten largest hold about 4.8%. This receptor was identified in a woman in her forties or fifties who had recovered from COVID-19. The J gene is TRBJ1-2, the V gene TRBV20-1; D is uncertain. Sequenced material: PBMCs or T cells enriched from blood (not recorded which). This CDR3 reads CSASIGLGYGYTF. The CDR3 nucleotides are TGCAGTGCTAGTATTGGGCTTGGCTATGGCTACACCTTC.